This T cell receptor (beta chain) was retrieved from a study of blood T cell repertoires in COVID-19. Background on the study: Sites across the United States, Italy and Spain contributed samples from acute and convalescent COVID-19.

Sequenced by immunoSEQ multiplex PCR; TCRdb stores in-frame clones only, minus some. The sample includes about 380,000 clones, around 87% seen only once; the top ten take approximately 1.2%. The sample was PBMCs or T cells enriched from blood (not recorded which). This clonotype originated in a man aged 25 to 40 who had recovered from COVID-19.

The CDR3 DNA reads as TGTGCCAGCCTAACCGGGACAGGGGATGAAAAACTGTTTTTT. It specifies CASLTGTGDEKLFF. J is TRBJ1-4 and V is TRBV6-6; 10 bases map to TRBD1. Trimming took 8 bases from V and 6 from J; bases not matched to a gene: 6. Germline values: CDR1 MNHNY, CDR2 SVGAGI (reference sequence). This CDR3 is built from 14 residues.